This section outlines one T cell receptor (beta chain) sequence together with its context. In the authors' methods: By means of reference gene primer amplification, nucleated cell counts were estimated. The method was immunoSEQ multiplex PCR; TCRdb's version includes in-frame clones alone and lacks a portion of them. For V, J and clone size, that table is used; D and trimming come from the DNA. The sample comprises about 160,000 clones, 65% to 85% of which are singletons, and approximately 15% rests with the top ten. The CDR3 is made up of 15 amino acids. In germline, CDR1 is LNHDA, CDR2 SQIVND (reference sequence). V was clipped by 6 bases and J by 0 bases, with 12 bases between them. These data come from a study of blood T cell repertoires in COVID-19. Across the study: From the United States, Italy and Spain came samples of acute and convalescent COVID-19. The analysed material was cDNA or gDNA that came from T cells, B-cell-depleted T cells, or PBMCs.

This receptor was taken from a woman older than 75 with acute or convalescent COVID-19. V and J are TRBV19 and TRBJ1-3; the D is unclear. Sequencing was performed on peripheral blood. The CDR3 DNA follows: TGTGCCAGTAGACTTGACTGGAGCTCTGGAAACACCATATATTTT. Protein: CASRLDWSSGNTIYF.